These 26 T cell receptor beta chains came from one sample sequenced in a study of T-cell memory formation after mild COVID-19. From the 5' RACE reads, TCRdb called clonotypes with MiXCR, one entry per CDR3 protein. Among 300,000 to 400,000 distinct CDR3 sequences listed, roughly 13% were seen once. The source material was PBMCs or a T cell subset sorted from them (not recorded which). The receptor source for this set is a man aged 18 to 29 who had mild COVID-19 (a few samples of this study predate the infection). Cell type and time point are not known.

This clonotype was found many times. This chain uses TRBV4-3 with TRBJ2-1, with 13 bases that match TRBD2. V was clipped by 4 bases and J by 0 bases; unmatched bases: 0. The CDR3 consists of 16 residues. Germline V gene sequence: CDR1 LGHNA, CDR2 YSLEER. Here the CDR3 reads CASSRTSGGSYNEQFF. The CDR3 nucleotides read TGCGCCAGCAGCCGGACTAGCGGGGGCTCCTACAATGAGCAGTTCTTC.

The genes are TRBV5-1 and TRBJ2-7; D gene uncertain. V gave up 0 bases and J gave up 2 bases, with 3 bases separating them. Looked up from germline, CDR1 is SGHRS and CDR2 is YFSETQ. This CDR3 has 12 amino acids. CDR3 amino acids: CASSLDTYEQYV. The DNA for the CDR3 is TGCGCCAGCAGCTTGGACACCTACGAGCAGTACGTC.

This chain joins TRBV6-2 or TRBV6-3 and TRBJ2-2, with no clear D. Germline-derived CDR1 and CDR2 are MNHEY and SVGEGT. This CDR3 has 13 amino acids. V was shortened by 8 bases and J by 6 bases, with 13 bases between the two germline ends. The CDR3 loop is CASGVRTAGELFF. As DNA, the CDR3 is TGTGCCAGCGGTGTAAGGACGGCCGGGGAGCTGTTTTTT.

This clonotype has a handful of counts. This chain uses TRBV12-3 or TRBV12-4 with TRBJ2-2; D might be TRBD2 (5 bases). There are 13 residues in the CDR3. V lost 3 bases, J lost 6 bases, and 8 bases lay in between. The CDR3 protein is CASSFWEPGELFF. In DNA, the CDR3 is TGTGCCAGCAGTTTCTGGGAGCCCGGGGAGCTGTTTTTT.

This clonotype was found a few times. V usage is TRBV4-3 and J usage is TRBJ1-2, with a weak D call TRBD1 (5 bases). Germline CDR1 reads LGHNA; CDR2 reads YSLEER. V was cut by 5 bases and J by 4 bases, with 14 bases left in between. The CDR3 spans 14 residues. CDR3 coding DNA: TGCGCCAGCAGCGGCTGGGGCGCGGGCTATGGCTACACCTTC. It specifies CASSGWGAGYGYTF.

This clonotype was counted between two and nine times. The V gene is TRBV6-2 or TRBV6-3, the J gene TRBJ2-7, with 9 bases that match TRBD1. CDR3 length equals 13 residues. V shed 7 bases and J 3 bases; nucleotides not matched to a gene: 4. Per the germline V gene, CDR1 is MNHEY and CDR2 is SVGEGT. CDR3 nucleotides: TGTGCCAGCACGCTGGGACAGGGCTACGAGCAGTACTTC. It is translated as CASTLGQGYEQYF.

This clonotype was observed a handful of times. The V gene is TRBV7-9, the J gene TRBJ2-5, with D perhaps assigned TRBD1 or TRBD2 (6 bases each). V lost 10 bases, J lost 3 bases, and 15 bases lay in between. This CDR3 contains 13 residues. The germline gives CDR1 SEHNR, CDR2 FQNEAQ (reference sequence). As DNA, the CDR3 is TGTGCCATTCGGAGGGGGACCGAAGAGACCCAGTACTTC. Translation: CAIRRGTEETQYF.

The gene calls are TRBV7-2 and TRBJ2-1; D is uncertain. This CDR3 contains 13 residues. The germline V and J ends were trimmed by 6 bases and 1 base, with 7 bases remaining between them. The V gene's germline CDR1 is SGHTA and CDR2 FQGNSA. The CDR3 region has the DNA TGTGCCAGCAGGGGCGAATCCTACAATGAGCAGTTCTTC. It yields the protein CASRGESYNEQFF.

The genes are TRBV2 and TRBJ1-6, with unresolved D. Per germline, CDR1 SNHLY and CDR2 FYNNEI. The length of the CDR3 is 18 residues. V was trimmed by 5 bases and J by 2 bases, leaving 19 bases between them. In DNA form, the CDR3 reads TGTGCCAGCAGTAACCCCGGGCAGGACGGTACCTATAATTCACCCCTCCACTTT. Protein: CASSNPGQDGTYNSPLHF.

This clonotype showed up just a few times. This chain connects TRBV12-3 or TRBV12-4 to TRBJ2-3, with D unresolved. Trimming pared 3 bases from V and 2 bases from J, leaving 9 bases between. This CDR3 comprises 14 residues. This CDR3 reads CASSLWVLTDTQYF. For the CDR3, the DNA is TGTGCCAGCAGTTTGTGGGTTCTCACAGATACGCAGTATTTT.

This clonotype was found many times. The chain recombines TRBV11-2 with TRBJ2-3; D is uncertain. Germline V lookup: CDR1 SGHAT, CDR2 FQNNGV. Deletions cut 0 bases from V and 0 bases from J, with 28 bases between. The CDR3 is 22 amino acids. The CDR3: CASSLDSFRVPPGASSTDTQYF. The CDR3, as DNA: TGTGCCAGCAGCTTAGATTCGTTTAGGGTTCCCCCGGGCGCCTCTAGCACAGATACGCAGTATTTT.

The chain uses TRBV7-6 and TRBJ2-3; D may match TRBD1 or TRBD2 (5 bases each). V shed 2 bases and J shed 4 bases, with 10 bases lying between them. The length of the CDR3 is 14 residues. In germline, CDR1 is SGHVS, CDR2 FNYEAQ. The CDR3 protein is CASSLPSGPDTQYF. As DNA, the CDR3 is TGTGCCAGCAGCTTACCCTCGGGGCCAGATACGCAGTATTTT.

The chain carries TRBV30 and TRBJ2-1, with 11 bases that match TRBD2. CDR1 is GTSNPN and CDR2 is SVGIG in the germline V gene (reference sequence). V dropped 7 bases and J dropped 7; count of bases not matched to a gene: 12. CDR3 length: 15 residues. The CDR3 loop is CALQGLAVPWNEQFF. The CDR3 nucleotides are TGTGCCTTACAGGGACTAGCGGTCCCCTGGAATGAGCAGTTCTTC.

The rearrangement uses TRBV7-6 and TRBJ2-7; tentative D call: TRBD2 (7 bases). V gave up 7 bases and J gave up 3 bases, with 16 bases separating them. In germline, CDR1 is SGHVS, CDR2 FNYEAQ. CDR3 length: 14 residues. CDR3 nucleotide sequence: TGTGCCAGCACCTCTGGGGGGGCCTTCTACGAGCAGTACTTC. Its protein product is CASTSGGAFYEQYF.

To note about this clonotype: In this CDR3 the conserved last residue, phenylalanine or tryptophan, is missing, so a read error is likely. CDR3 loop: CASSLYGGSYNEQFL. For the CDR3, the DNA is TGTGCCAGCAGCTTGTACGGGGGGTCCTACAATGAGCAGTTCTTA. The chain joins TRBV7-8 to TRBJ2-1; TRBD2 agrees at 7 bases. Trimming cost V 3 bases and J 1 base; bases outside gene matches: 3. The germline CDR1 and CDR2 sequences are SGHVS and FQNEAQ. This CDR3 region has 15 residues.

This clonotype came up a few times. The rearrangement links TRBV7-2 to TRBJ2-3; D is unclear. Trimming shortened V by 1 base and J by 9 bases, and 8 bases separated the two germline ends. This CDR3 comprises 12 residues. In germline, CDR1 is SGHTA, CDR2 FQGNSA. Here the CDR3 reads CASSLGLRTQYF. The DNA for the CDR3 is TGTGCCAGCAGCTTAGGTCTTAGGACGCAGTATTTT.

This clonotype has at least ten counts. The CDR3 sequence is CASSSPGLAGTNSYEQYF. The CDR3 DNA reads TGTGCCAGCAGCTCGCCGGGACTAGCGGGGACGAACTCCTACGAGCAGTACTTC. The genes are TRBV7-2 and TRBJ2-7, with TRBD2 matching over 13 bases. The CDR3 extends over 18 amino acids. Losses at the gene ends were 4 bases for V and 0 bases for J; bases not matched to a gene: 9. Per germline, CDR1 SGHTA and CDR2 FQGNSA.

V is TRBV10-3 and J is TRBJ2-3; 7 bases are shared with TRBD1. V trimming: 3 bases; J trimming: 4 bases; junction bases outside the gene matches: 7. Per germline, CDR1 ENHRY and CDR2 SYGVKD. CDR3 length equals 15 residues. CDR3 loop: CAISDRGNTADTQYF. Here the CDR3 DNA reads TGTGCCATCAGTGACAGGGGGAATACCGCAGATACGCAGTATTTT.

The chain carries TRBV5-6 and TRBJ1-5, with D perhaps matching TRBD1 (6 bases). Germline V gene sequence: CDR1 SGHDT, CDR2 YYEEEE. This CDR3 has 16 residues. V was trimmed by 4 bases and J by 3 bases, leaving 17 bases between them. This chain's CDR3 is CASSRRSQGFNQPQHF. CDR3 in DNA: TGTGCCAGCAGCCGACGTTCGCAGGGGTTCAATCAGCCCCAGCATTTT.

The chain carries TRBV4-1 and TRBJ1-1; D may be TRBD1 (6 bases). Germline V lookup: CDR1 MGHRA, CDR2 YSYEKL. The CDR3 extends over 14 amino acids. Trimming took off 4 bases at V and 4 bases at J, with 13 bases between the two ends. The chain's CDR3 is CASSPSFRGTEAFF. CDR3 sequence (DNA): TGCGCCAGCAGCCCCTCCTTCAGGGGCACTGAAGCTTTCTTT.

The rearrangement links TRBV5-1 to TRBJ2-2, with a tentative D call TRBD2 (6 bases). This CDR3 region has 14 residues. The germline gives CDR1 SGHRS, CDR2 YFSETQ. Deletions cut 1 base from V and 8 bases from J, with 12 bases between. CDR3 nucleotide sequence: TGCGCCAGCAGCTTGTTTGCCCGGGAGGGGGAGCTGTTTTTT. Translating gives CASSLFAREGELFF.

This clonotype was counted only a few times. The chain is built from TRBV15 and TRBJ2-1; D assignment may be TRBD1 or TRBD2 (6 bases each). Deletions cut 3 bases from V and 0 bases from J, with 12 bases between. The CDR3 has 16 amino acids. In germline, CDR1 is LNHNV, CDR2 YYDKDF (reference sequence). The CDR3 spells CATSRITGASYNEQFF. In DNA form, the CDR3 reads TGTGCCACCAGCAGGATTACGGGGGCCTCCTACAATGAGCAGTTCTTC.

This clonotype came up many times. The J gene is TRBJ1-3, the V gene TRBV7-2; 7 bases are shared with TRBD1. This CDR3 has 16 amino acids. CDR1 and CDR2 (germline): SGHTA, FQGNSA. The junction had 9 bases not matched to a gene; V was cut back by 5 bases and J by 2 bases. DNA of the CDR3: TGTGCCAGCAGCCGATCGCCCGGGACAGCTGGAAACACCATATATTTT. It codes for CASSRSPGTAGNTIYF.

This clonotype was observed a handful of times. The chain joins TRBV10-3 to TRBJ1-2, with TRBD1 identical over 7 bases. Germline lookup yields CDR1 ENHRY and CDR2 SYGVKD. V was clipped by 10 bases and J by 4 bases; unmatched bases: 3. This CDR3 is 11 amino acids long. CDR3 in DNA: TGTGCCACGACAGGGTTCTATGGCTACACCTTC. As protein: CATTGFYGYTF.

This clonotype came up many times. The chain recombines TRBV6-5 with TRBJ2-7; D may be TRBD2 (6 bases). CDR3 length: 16 residues. V was cut by 2 bases and J by 4 bases, with 18 bases left in between. Germline V gene lookup returns CDR1 MNHEY and CDR2 SVGAGI. This chain's CDR3 is CASSYPPGGNPYEQYF. For the CDR3, the DNA is TGTGCCAGCAGTTACCCCCCCGGAGGGAACCCATACGAGCAGTACTTC.

The chain couples TRBV10-3 to TRBJ2-4; D not resolved. The CDR3 runs 16 residues. Germline values: CDR1 ENHRY, CDR2 SYGVKD. V lost 3 bases and J lost 4, with 16 bases in between. The CDR3 sequence is CAISDGQANIKNIQYF. CDR3 in DNA: TGTGCCATCAGTGACGGGCAGGCCAATATTAAAAACATTCAGTACTTC.